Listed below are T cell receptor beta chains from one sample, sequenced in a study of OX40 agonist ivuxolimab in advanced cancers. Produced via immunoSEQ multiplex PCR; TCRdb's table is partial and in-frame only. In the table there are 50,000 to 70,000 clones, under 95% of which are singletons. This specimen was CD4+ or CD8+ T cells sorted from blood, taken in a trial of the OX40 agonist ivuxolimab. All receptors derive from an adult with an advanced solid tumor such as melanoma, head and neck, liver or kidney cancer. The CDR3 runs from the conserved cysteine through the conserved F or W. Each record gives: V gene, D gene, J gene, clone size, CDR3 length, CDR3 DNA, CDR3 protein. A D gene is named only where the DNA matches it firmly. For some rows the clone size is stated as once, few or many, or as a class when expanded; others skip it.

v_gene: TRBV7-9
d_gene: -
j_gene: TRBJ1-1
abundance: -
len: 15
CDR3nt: TGTGCCAGCAGCATGGACATCTTCACGGGCACTGAAGCTTTCTTT
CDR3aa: CASSMDIFTGTEAFF

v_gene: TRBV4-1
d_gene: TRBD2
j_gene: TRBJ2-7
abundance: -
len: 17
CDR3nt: TGCGCCAGCAGCCCGACTAGCGGGAGGGCCCTGGTGTACGAGCAGTACTTC
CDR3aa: CASSPTSGRALVYEQYF

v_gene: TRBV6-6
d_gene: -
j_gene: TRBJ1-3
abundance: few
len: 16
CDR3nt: TGTGCCAGCAGTTTATCCGGGAGCCTCGACCTCAACACCATATATTTT
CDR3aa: CASSLSGSLDLNTIYF

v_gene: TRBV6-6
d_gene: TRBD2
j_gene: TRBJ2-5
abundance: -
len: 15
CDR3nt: TGTGCCAGCAGTTACTTCGGGAGGGGGGAAGAGACCCAGTACTTC
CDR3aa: CASSYFGRGEETQYF

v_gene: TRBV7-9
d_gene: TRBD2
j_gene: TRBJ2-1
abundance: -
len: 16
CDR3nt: TGTGCCAGCAGCTTAGCGCATGCTAGCGGGAATGATGAGCAGTTCTTC
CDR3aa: CASSLAHASGNDEQFF

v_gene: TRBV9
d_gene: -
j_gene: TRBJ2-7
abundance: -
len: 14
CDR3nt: TGTGCCAGCAGCGTTGGGACCACGATCTCCGAGCAGTACTTC
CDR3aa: CASSVGTTISEQYF

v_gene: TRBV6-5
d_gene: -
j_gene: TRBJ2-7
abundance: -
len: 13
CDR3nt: TGTGCCAGCAGCCAGGACATATTCTACGAGCAGTACTTC
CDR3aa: CASSQDIFYEQYF

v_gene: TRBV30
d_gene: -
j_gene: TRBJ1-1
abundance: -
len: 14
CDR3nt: TGTGCCTGGACTACCCGGGGGTTTTACACTGAAGCTTTCTTT
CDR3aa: CAWTTRGFYTEAFF

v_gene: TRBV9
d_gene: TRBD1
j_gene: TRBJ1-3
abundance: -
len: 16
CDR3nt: TGTGCCAGCAGCGTAGGGGACAGGGTGTCTGGAAACACCATATATTTT
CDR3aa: CASSVGDRVSGNTIYF

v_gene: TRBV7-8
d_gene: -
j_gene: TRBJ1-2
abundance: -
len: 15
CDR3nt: TGTGCCAGCAGCCGGATAGAAGAGGGTCTAGGCGGCTACACCTTC
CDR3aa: CASSRIEEGLGGYTF

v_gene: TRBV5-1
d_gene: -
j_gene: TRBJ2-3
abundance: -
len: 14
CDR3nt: TGCGCCAGCAGCTTTGGTACAGCATCAGATACGCAGTATTTT
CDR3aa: CASSFGTASDTQYF

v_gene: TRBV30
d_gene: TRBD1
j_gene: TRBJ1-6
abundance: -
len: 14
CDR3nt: TGTGCCTGGAGCACGGGACAGGGTAATTCACCCCTCCACTTT
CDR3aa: CAWSTGQGNSPLHF

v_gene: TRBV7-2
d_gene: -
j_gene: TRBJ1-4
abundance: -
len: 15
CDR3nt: TGTGCCAGCAGCTTAGGAGGTGGGGCAAAAGAAAAACTGTTTTTT
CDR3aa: CASSLGGGAKEKLFF

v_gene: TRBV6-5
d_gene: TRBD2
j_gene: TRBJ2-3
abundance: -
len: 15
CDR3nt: TGTGCCAGCAGGAAACCGGGACTATTGGCAGATACGCAGTATTTT
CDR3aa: CASRKPGLLADTQYF

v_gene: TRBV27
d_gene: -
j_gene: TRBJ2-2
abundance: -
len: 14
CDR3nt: TGTGCCAGCAGTCTTACTAGGTACACCGGGGAGCTGTTTTTT
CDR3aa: CASSLTRYTGELFF

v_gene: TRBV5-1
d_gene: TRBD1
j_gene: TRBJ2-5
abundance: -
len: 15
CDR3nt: TGCGCCAGCAGCTCAGGGGACAGGGGGCCGGAGACCCAGTACTTC
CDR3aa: CASSSGDRGPETQYF

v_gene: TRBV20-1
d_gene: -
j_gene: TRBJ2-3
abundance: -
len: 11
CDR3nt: TGCAGTGCTGGCAGGACAGATACGCAGTATTTT
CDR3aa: CSAGRTDTQYF

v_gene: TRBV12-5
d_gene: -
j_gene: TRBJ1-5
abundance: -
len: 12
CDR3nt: TGTGCTAGTGGTTTTATCAATCAGCCCCAGCATTTT
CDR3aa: CASGFINQPQHF

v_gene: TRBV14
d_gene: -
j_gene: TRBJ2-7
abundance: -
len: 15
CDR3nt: TGTGCCAGCAGCCAAGGGGCCAGGGGATGGGACGAGCAGTACTTC
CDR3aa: CASSQGARGWDEQYF

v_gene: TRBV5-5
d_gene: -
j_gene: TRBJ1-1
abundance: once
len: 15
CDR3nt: TGTGCCAGCAGCCTGGTTTATTTTGGGAACACTGAAGCTTTCTTT
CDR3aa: CASSLVYFGNTEAFF

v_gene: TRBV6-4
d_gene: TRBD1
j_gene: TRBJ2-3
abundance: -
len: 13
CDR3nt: TGTGCCAGCGGGACAGGGGGAACAGATACGCAGTATTTT
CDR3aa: CASGTGGTDTQYF

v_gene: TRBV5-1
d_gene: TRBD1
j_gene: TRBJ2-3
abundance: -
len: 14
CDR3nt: TGCGCCAGCAGCATCAACAGGGGCGCAGATACGCAGTATTTT
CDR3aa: CASSINRGADTQYF

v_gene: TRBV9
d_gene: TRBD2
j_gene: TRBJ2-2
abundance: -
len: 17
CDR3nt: TGTGCCAGCAGCGTTACTAGCGGTTATACGAACACCGGGGAGCTGTTTTTT
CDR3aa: CASSVTSGYTNTGELFF

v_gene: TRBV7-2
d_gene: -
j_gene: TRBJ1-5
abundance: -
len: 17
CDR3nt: TGTGCCAGCAGTCAGGGAACAGGTTATACGGGCAATCAGCCCCAGCATTTT
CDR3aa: CASSQGTGYTGNQPQHF

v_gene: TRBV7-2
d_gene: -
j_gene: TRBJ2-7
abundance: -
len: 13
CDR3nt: TGTGCCAGCAGCCAGGGACATTCCTACGAGCAGTACTTC
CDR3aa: CASSQGHSYEQYF

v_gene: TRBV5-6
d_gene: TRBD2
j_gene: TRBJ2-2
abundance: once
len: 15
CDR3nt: TGTGCCAGCACCCCAGCGGGAAGAAACACCGGGGAGCTGTTTTTT
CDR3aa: CASTPAGRNTGELFF

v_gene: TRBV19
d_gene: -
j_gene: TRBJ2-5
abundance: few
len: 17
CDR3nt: TGTGCCAGTAGTACAATGGGAGCTCCTAGATTAAAAGAGACCCAGTACTTC
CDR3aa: CASSTMGAPRLKETQYF

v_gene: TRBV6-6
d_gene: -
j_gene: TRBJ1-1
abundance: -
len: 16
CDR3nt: TGTGCCAGCAGTCCTCCTGGGACGAGGGAGAACACTGAAGCTTTCTTT
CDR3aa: CASSPPGTRENTEAFF

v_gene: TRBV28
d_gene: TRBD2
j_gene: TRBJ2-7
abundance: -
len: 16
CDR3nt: TGTGCCAGCAGTTCCACTAGCGGGAGGGGGGTATACGAGCAGTACTTC
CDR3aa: CASSSTSGRGVYEQYF

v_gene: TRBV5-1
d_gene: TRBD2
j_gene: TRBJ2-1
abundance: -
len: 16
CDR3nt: TGCGCCAGCAGCCCTAGCGGGACCAGCTCCTACAATGAGCAGTTCTTC
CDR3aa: CASSPSGTSSYNEQFF

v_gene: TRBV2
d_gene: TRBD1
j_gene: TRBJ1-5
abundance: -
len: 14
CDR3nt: TGTGCCAGCAGGGACAGGGCGAGCAATCAGCCCCAGCATTTT
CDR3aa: CASRDRASNQPQHF

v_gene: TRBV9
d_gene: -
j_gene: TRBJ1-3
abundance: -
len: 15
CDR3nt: TGTGCCAGCAGCGCTACAGGGTACACTGGAAACACCATATATTTT
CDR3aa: CASSATGYTGNTIYF

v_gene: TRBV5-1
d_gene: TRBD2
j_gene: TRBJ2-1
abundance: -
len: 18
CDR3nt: TGCGCCAGCAGCTTGGATTTGGCTAGCGGGAGGGCCCCCCATGAGCAGTTCTTC
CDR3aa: CASSLDLASGRAPHEQFF

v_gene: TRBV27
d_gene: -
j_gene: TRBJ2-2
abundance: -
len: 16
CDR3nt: TGTGCCAGCAGTGCGCGGCGGGACCCGAACACCGGGGAGCTGTTTTTT
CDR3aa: CASSARRDPNTGELFF

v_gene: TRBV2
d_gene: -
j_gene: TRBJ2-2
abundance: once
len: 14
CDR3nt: TGTGCCAGAAACGACGGGAGTGTCACCGGGGAGCTGTTTTTT
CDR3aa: CARNDGSVTGELFF

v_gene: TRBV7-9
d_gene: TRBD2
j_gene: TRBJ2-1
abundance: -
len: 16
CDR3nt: TGTGCCACCCTAGTCTTTAGCGGGAGGGAAGGCAATGAGCAGTTCTTC
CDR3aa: CATLVFSGREGNEQFF

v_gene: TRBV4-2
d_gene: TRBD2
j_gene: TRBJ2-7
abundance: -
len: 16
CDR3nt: TGTGCCAGCAGCCAAGGGGCGGGAGGCATAACCTACGAGCAGTACTTC
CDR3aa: CASSQGAGGITYEQYF

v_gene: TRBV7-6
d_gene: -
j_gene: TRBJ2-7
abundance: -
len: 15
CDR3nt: TGTGCCAGCAGCTTAGGCCCCACATCCGGGCACGAGCAGTACTTC
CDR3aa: CASSLGPTSGHEQYF

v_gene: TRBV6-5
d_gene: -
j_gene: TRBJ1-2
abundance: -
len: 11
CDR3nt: TGTGCCAGCAGCAACCGATACGGCTACACCTTC
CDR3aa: CASSNRYGYTF

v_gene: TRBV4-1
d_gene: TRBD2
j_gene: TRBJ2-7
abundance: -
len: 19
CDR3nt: TGCGCCAGCAGCCAAGATGGATCAACGTACGCGGGGGGTTCCTACGAGCAGTACTTC
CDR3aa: CASSQDGSTYAGGSYEQYF

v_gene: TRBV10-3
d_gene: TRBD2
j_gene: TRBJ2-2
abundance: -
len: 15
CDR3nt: TGTGCCATCAGTGAGCTAGCGGGAGACACCGGGGAGCTGTTTTTT
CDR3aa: CAISELAGDTGELFF

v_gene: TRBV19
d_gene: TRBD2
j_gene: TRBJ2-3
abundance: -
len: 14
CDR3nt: TGTGCCTGTAGACTAGCGGGAGGCACAGATACGCAGTATTTT
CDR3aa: CACRLAGGTDTQYF